The rows below give T cell receptor beta chains drawn from one sample of a study of cytomegalovirus exposure and HLA in healthy donors. Sequencing used immunoSEQ multiplex PCR; TCRdb keeps in-frame clones, though not all of them. Here the sample spans 200,000 to 250,000 clones, over 70% being singletons. Sequencing was done on a sample of PBMCs. Every receptor here comes from a boy aged 2 to 10 in good health and CMV-seronegative. CDR3s include the opening cysteine and the closing phenylalanine or tryptophan. The D gene is left open where the match is weak. A clone size is listed for some rows: how often the clone was seen (once, few, many), or a class if it is expanded.

cdr3_aa cdr3_nt j_call clone_size v_call d_call
CASSFSPGQGLSGQYF TGTGCCAGCAGCTTCTCCCCGGGACAGGGGCTGTCGGGGCAGTACTTC TRBJ2-7 NA TRBV13 TRBD1
CASSHGRWQGGQETQYF TGTGCCAGCAGCCATGGAAGGTGGCAGGGGGGCCAAGAGACCCAGTACTTC TRBJ2-5 NA TRBV14 NA
CASRGDRETEAFF TGTGCCAGTAGGGGGGACAGGGAAACTGAAGCTTTCTTT TRBJ1-1 NA TRBV19 TRBD1
CASSAGSHNEQFF TGTGCCAGCAGCGCCGGGTCCCACAATGAGCAGTTCTTC TRBJ2-1 once TRBV7-9 NA
CAIKRDNEFMNTEAFF TGTGCCATAAAACGGGACAACGAGTTCATGAACACTGAAGCTTTCTTT TRBJ1-1 NA TRBV7-9 NA
CASSLRGPTNEKLFF TGTGCCAGCAGCTTAAGGGGGCCGACTAATGAAAAACTGTTTTTT TRBJ1-4 NA TRBV7-9 TRBD1
CASSVGLGELFF TGTGCCAGCAGCGTAGGACTCGGGGAGCTGTTTTTT TRBJ2-2 few TRBV9 NA
CASTSGTADTQYF TGTGCCAGCACTAGCGGGACGGCAGATACGCAGTATTTT TRBJ2-3 NA TRBV5-4 TRBD2
CASSSGTPSYEQYF TGTGCCAGCAGTTCCGGGACACCCTCCTACGAGCAGTACTTC TRBJ2-7 NA TRBV6-6 NA
CSAGVGGELFF TGCAGCGCAGGGGTGGGAGGGGAGCTGTTTTTT TRBJ2-2 NA TRBV29-1 NA
CSVEGRVGTEAFF TGCAGCGTTGAAGGCAGGGTTGGGACTGAAGCTTTCTTT TRBJ1-1 NA TRBV29-1 NA
CASIAGQGTDTQYF TGTGCCAGCATCGCCGGACAAGGCACAGATACGCAGTATTTT TRBJ2-3 NA TRBV6-1 NA
CSALTRYEQYF TGCAGTGCTCTCACACGCTACGAGCAGTACTTC TRBJ2-7 NA TRBV20-1 NA
CASSQSFGLLYNEQFF TGTGCCAGTAGTCAGTCGTTCGGGTTGCTTTACAATGAGCAGTTCTTC TRBJ2-1 NA TRBV19 NA
CASSIGQANTEAFF TGTGCCAGTAGTATAGGGCAGGCGAACACTGAAGCTTTCTTT TRBJ1-1 NA TRBV19 NA
CATSARPTSSPTDTQYF TGTGCCACCAGCGCCCGGCCGACTAGTTCCCCGACAGATACGCAGTATTTT TRBJ2-3 NA TRBV15 NA
CAWSERTGLQPQHF TGTGCCTGGAGTGAACGGACAGGGCTTCAGCCCCAGCATTTT TRBJ1-5 NA TRBV30 TRBD1
CASSDSYSNQPQHF TGTGCCAGCAGTGACAGTTATAGCAATCAGCCCCAGCATTTT TRBJ1-5 NA TRBV2 NA
CASTSSTSGSYEQYF TGTGCCAGCACTTCTTCGACTAGCGGGTCCTACGAGCAGTACTTC TRBJ2-7 NA TRBV6-5 TRBD2
CAWSVGGTGGYGYTF TGTGCCTGGAGTGTAGGGGGGACAGGGGGCTATGGCTACACCTTC TRBJ1-2 NA TRBV30 TRBD1
CASFGLAKTQYF TGTGCCAGCTTTGGACTAGCTAAGACCCAGTACTTC TRBJ2-5 few TRBV2 TRBD2
CASSRGPQRVPGGIIYSNQPQHF TGTGCCAGCAGCAGGGGTCCCCAGAGGGTTCCAGGGGGGATAATCTATAGCAATCAGCCCCAGCATTTT TRBJ1-5 NA TRBV21-1 NA
CASSPESGANVLTF TGTGCCAGCTCACCGGAGTCTGGGGCCAACGTCCTGACTTTC TRBJ2-6 NA TRBV18 NA
CASKRSLHTEAFF TGTGCCAGCAAGAGAAGCCTTCACACTGAAGCTTTCTTT TRBJ1-1 few TRBV6-1 NA
CASSDPMRQGSHTQYF TGTGCCAGCAGTGACCCAATGAGACAGGGGAGTCATACGCAGTATTTT TRBJ2-3 NA TRBV6-1 TRBD1
CAARDKGANYGYTF TGTGCCGCTCGGGACAAAGGGGCTAACTATGGCTACACCTTC TRBJ1-2 NA TRBV19 NA
CATSGAGTPSYNEQFF TGTGCCACCAGCGGGGCTGGGACACCTTCCTACAATGAGCAGTTCTTC TRBJ2-1 NA TRBV15 NA
CASSQVQDTYYEQYF TGCGCCAGCAGCCAAGTTCAGGACACCTACTACGAGCAGTACTTC TRBJ2-7 NA TRBV4-1 NA
CASSLDSSSYEQYF TGCGCCAGCAGCCTAGACAGTTCCTCCTACGAGCAGTACTTC TRBJ2-7 NA TRBV5-1 NA